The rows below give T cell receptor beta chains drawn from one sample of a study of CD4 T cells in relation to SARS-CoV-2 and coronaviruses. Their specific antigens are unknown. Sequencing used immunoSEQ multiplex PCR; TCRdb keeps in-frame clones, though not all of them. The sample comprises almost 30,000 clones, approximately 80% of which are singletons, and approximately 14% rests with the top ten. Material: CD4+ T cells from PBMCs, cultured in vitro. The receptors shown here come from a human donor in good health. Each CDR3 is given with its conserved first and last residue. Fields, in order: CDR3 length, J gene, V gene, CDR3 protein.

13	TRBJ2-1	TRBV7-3	CASGVGVDNEQFF
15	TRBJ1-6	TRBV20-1	CSASGRGGHNSPLHF
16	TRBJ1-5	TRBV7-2	CASSLTAGQLNQPQHF
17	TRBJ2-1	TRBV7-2	CASSSPVGSLPTSEQFF
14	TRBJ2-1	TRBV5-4	CASSPGSLPYEQFF
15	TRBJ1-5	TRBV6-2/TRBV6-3	CASSKPPWSNQPQHF
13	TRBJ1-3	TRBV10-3	CAISAGGGNTIYF
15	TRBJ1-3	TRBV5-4	CASSPSLNFGNTIYF
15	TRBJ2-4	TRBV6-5	CASRGTSGGPGIQYF
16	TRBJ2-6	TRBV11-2	CASSLGHHSGANVLTF
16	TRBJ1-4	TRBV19	CASSDLRGRANEKLFF
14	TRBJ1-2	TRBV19	CASSMGTGGGGYTF
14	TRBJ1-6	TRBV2	CASSGRGDNSPLHF